The present T cell receptor (beta chain) was sequenced within a study of blood T cell repertoires in COVID-19. Study in general: From the United States, Italy and Spain came samples of acute and convalescent COVID-19. PBMCs, B-cell-depleted T cells, or T cells were the source of the cDNA or gDNA that made up the material.

Source study methods: Reference gene primer amplification in the assay estimated nucleated cell counts. TCRdb keeps only in-frame clones here, not all; method: immunoSEQ multiplex PCR. V and J calls plus clone size are reproduced from that table; the DNA served to infer D and trimming. The table records about 33,000 clones, 88% of them present only once. This clone appeared once. Per the germline V gene, CDR1 is MDHEN and CDR2 is SYDVKM. V was pared by 5 bases and J by 13 bases, with 14 bases of the junction left unmatched. The CDR3 sequence is 14 residues long. Sequencing input: peripheral blood. This sequence originates from a human donor in a cohort sampled during active COVID-19. V is TRBV28 and J is TRBJ1-2; 9 positions agree with TRBD1. The CDR3 DNA sequence: TGTGCCAGCAGTCCTGGGGACAGGGCCGCATTCTTCACCTTC. Translating it yields CASSPGDRAAFFTF.